The sequence of this TCR beta chain was determined in a study of cytomegalovirus exposure and HLA in healthy donors. Germline CDR1 reads MNHNS; CDR2 reads SASEGT. The CDR3 covers 14 residues. V lost 7 bases, J lost 1 base, and 2 bases stayed unmatched. The donors were members of the validation cohort comprising about 120 subjects, separate from the roughly 600-subject first cohort. Here immunoSEQ multiplex PCR was the method, and the copy in TCRdb shows in-frame clones only, minus some. The repertoire consists of approximately 270,000 clones, with about 90% occurring once and the leading ten covering approximately 12%.

The TCR was taken from a man between 18 and 29 years old in good health and CMV-seropositive. The genes are TRBV6-1 and TRBJ2-2, with 8 bases fitting TRBD1. Source material: PBMCs. The CDR3 is CASTGQGNTGELFF. DNA of the CDR3: TGTGCCAGCACTGGACAGGGGAACACCGGGGAGCTGTTTTTT.